This T cell receptor (beta chain) was observed in a study of response to subunit inactivated influenza vaccine. Study-wide points: It was suggested by the authors that few new T cells are recruited by each seasonal influenza vaccination.

Trimming cost V 3 bases and J 4 bases, with 8 bases left between them. This CDR3 region has 14 residues. Germline CDR1 and CDR2: SGHDT and YYEEEE. TCRdb fed the RT-PCR reads into MiXCR, producing one record per CDR3 protein. The sample lists over 400,000 distinct CDR3 sequences; approximately 10% were seen once. To note about this clonotype: Its matching antigen is unknown.

This specimen was PBMCs from blood, taken about 6 weeks after vaccination. The sequence came from a man in his forties or fifties who received an inactivated influenza vaccine. The chain carries TRBV5-6 and TRBJ1-6; tentatively, D is TRBD1 (5 bases). DNA for the CDR3: TGTGCCAGCAGCTATCAGGGATATAATTCACCCCTCCACTTT. Protein product: CASSYQGYNSPLHF. The full variable domain, its missing parts supplied by reference TRBV5-6 and TRBJ1-6, is DAGVTQSPTHLIKTRGQQVTLRCSPKSGHDTVSWYQQALGQGPQFIFQYYEEEERQRGNFPDRFSGHQFPNYSSELNVNALLLGDSALYLCASSYQGYNSPLHFGNGTRLTVT.